This TCR beta chain appears in the sequencing data of a study of spatial heterogeneity in lung cancer. Study summary: Available follow-up PBMC samples, collected a median of about two years post-resection, were sequenced.

As for time point: blood at routine non-recurrence follow-up after resection. One entry per CDR3 protein, called by TCRdb with MiXCR from the 5' RACE reads. The sample has roughly 70,000 distinct CDR3 sequences, approximately 8.9% seen once. The V end was cut by 1 base, the J end by 5 bases, with 11 bases between. The CDR3 covers 13 residues. In germline, CDR1 is DFQATT, CDR2 SNEGSKA (reference sequence). This clonotype originated in a female donor with early-stage non-small cell lung cancer. Specimen: PBMCs, collected at follow-up. The chain joins TRBV20-1 to TRBJ1-1, with a weak D call TRBD1 (5 bases). CDR3 coding DNA: TGCAGTGCTAGAGCCCACGGGGGTACTGAAGCTTTCTTT. This encodes CSARAHGGTEAFF.